The 5 T cell receptor beta chains below were found in one sample sequenced in a study of cytomegalovirus exposure and HLA in healthy donors. A multiplex PCR was run with 60 Vbeta primers and 13 Jbeta primers. The protocol was immunoSEQ multiplex PCR, while the TCRdb copy is restricted to in-frame clones and leaves out a portion. This sample has around 200,000 clones, with approximately 86% found just once. Sequencing input: PBMCs. The receptors were sampled from a woman younger than 45 in good health and CMV-seronegative.

In its sample, this clone was seen once. V is TRBV28 and J is TRBJ1-2; 9 bases are shared with TRBD1. CDR1 is MDHEN, CDR2 SYDVKM, per germline. Germline trimming cut 6 bases from V and 8 bases from J; bases unmatched to any gene: 13. This CDR3 spans 15 amino acids. As DNA, the CDR3 is TGTGCCAGCAGACCCGCCGGGACAGGGATTTACGGCTACACCTTC. This codes for CASRPAGTGIYGYTF.

The rearrangement joins TRBV7-3 to TRBJ2-1; the match to TRBD1 covers 8 bases. V was pared by 5 bases and J by 9 bases, with 9 bases of the junction left unmatched. Germline V lookup: CDR1 SGHTA, CDR2 FQGTGA. This CDR3 has 14 amino acids. CDR3 sequence reads: CASSLGQGFSEQFF. CDR3 nucleotides: TGTGCCAGCAGCCTCGGACAGGGTTTTTCTGAGCAGTTCTTC. The full variable domain, with the rest looked up from reference TRBV7-3 and TRBJ2-1, is GAGVSQTPSNKVTEKGKYVELRCDPISGHTALYWYRQSLGQGPEFLIYFQGTGAADDSGLPNDRFFAVRPEGSVSTLKIQRTERGDSAVYLCASSLGQGFSEQFFGPGTRLTVL.

CDR3 DNA sequence: TGTGCCACCAGCAGTAGTATCTCTGGGGCCAACGTCCTGACTTTC. Its protein is CATSSSISGANVLTF. The rearrangement links TRBV15 to TRBJ2-6; the D is unclear. From germline, CDR1 is LNHNV and CDR2 YYDKDF (reference sequence). The CDR3 spans 15 residues. Deletions cut 3 bases from V and 0 bases from J, with 6 bases between.

The chain uses TRBV11-3 and TRBJ2-1; 8 nucleotides match TRBD2. Germline values: CDR1 SGHNT, CDR2 YENEEA. The CDR3 is 15 residues long. V was clipped by 3 bases and J by 5 bases; unmatched bases: 6. Here the CDR3 DNA reads TGTGCCAGCAGCTTTGGTAGCGGGATAAACAATGAGCAGTTCTTC. This gives the protein CASSFGSGINNEQFF.

The chain joins TRBV9 to TRBJ2-1; 7 nucleotides agree with TRBD2. This CDR3 spans 15 amino acids. V lost 0 bases to trimming and J lost 3 bases; unmatched junction nucleotides: 3. In germline, CDR1 is SGDLS, CDR2 YYNGEE. CDR3 in amino acids: CASSVAVAGYNEQFF. CDR3 in DNA: TGTGCCAGCAGCGTAGCGGTAGCGGGCTACAATGAGCAGTTCTTC.